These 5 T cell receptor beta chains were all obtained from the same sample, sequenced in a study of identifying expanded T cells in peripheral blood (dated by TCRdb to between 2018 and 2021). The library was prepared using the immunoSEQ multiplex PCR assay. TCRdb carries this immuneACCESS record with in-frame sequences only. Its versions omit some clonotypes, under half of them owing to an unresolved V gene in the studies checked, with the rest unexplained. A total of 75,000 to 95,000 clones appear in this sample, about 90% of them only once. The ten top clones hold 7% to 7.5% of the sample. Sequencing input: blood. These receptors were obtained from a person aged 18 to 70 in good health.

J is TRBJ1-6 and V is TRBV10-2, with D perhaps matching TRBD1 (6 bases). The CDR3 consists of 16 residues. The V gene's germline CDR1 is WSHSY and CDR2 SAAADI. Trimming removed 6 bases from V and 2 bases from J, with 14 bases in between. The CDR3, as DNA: TGCGCCAGCAGCCAATCGACAGGCCCCTATAATTCACCCCTCCACTTT. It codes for CASSQSTGPYNSPLHF.

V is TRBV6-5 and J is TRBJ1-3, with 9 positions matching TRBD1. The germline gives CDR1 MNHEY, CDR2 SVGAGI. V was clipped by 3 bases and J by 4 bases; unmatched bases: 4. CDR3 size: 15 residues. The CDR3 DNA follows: TGTGCCAGCAGTTATGGGACAGGGTCGGGAAACACCATATATTTT. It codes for CASSYGTGSGNTIYF.

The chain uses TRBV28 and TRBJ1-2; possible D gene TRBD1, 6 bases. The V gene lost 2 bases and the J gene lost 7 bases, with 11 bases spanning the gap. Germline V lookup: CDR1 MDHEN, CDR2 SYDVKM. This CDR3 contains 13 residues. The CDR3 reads CASSLGGARGYTF. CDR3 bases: TGTGCCAGCAGTTTAGGGGGGGCGCGTGGCTACACCTTC.

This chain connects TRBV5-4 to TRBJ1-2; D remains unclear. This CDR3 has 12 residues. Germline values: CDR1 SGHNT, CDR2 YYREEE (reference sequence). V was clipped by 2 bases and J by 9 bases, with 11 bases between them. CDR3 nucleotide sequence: TGTGCCAGCAGCTTATCCGAAAGCAGCTACACCTTC. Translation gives CASSLSESSYTF.

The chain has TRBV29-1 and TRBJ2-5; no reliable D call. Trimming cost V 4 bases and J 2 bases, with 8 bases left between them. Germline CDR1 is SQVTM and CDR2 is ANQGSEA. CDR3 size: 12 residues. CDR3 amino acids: CSVGQRQETQYF. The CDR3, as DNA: TGCAGCGTTGGGCAGAGACAAGAGACCCAGTACTTC.